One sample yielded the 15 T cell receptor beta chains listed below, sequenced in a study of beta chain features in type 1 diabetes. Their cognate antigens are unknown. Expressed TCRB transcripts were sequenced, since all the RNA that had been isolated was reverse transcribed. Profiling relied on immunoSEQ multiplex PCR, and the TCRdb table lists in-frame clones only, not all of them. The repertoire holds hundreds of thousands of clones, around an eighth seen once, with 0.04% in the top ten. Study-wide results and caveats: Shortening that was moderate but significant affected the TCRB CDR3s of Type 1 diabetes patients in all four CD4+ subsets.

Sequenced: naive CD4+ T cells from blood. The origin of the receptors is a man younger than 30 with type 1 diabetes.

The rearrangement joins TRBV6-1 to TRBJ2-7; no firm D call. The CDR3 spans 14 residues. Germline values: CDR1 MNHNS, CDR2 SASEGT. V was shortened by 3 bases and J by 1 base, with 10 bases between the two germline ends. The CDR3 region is CASSEWQTSYEQYF. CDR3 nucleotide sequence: TGTGCCAGCAGTGAGTGGCAGACTTCCTACGAGCAGTACTTC.

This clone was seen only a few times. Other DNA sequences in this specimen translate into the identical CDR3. The DNA for the CDR3 is TGTGCCAGCAGCTCCGTTGGGGGCCCAAGCTCCTACGAGCAGTACTTC. Protein: CASSSVGGPSSYEQYF. The chain joins TRBV7-2 to TRBJ2-7, with D perhaps TRBD1 (6 bases). The germline CDR1 and CDR2 sequences are SGHTA and FQGNSA. This CDR3 has 16 residues. Trimming took 4 bases from V and 0 from J, leaving 16 bases between them.

CDR3 loop: CASSLHRGTEAFF. The CDR3 DNA is TGTGCCAGCAGTTTGCACAGGGGCACTGAAGCTTTCTTT. The chain joins TRBV5-8 to TRBJ1-1, with 7 bases matching TRBD1. Germline V CDR1 and CDR2: SGHTS, YDEGEE. V trimming: 5 bases; J trimming: 4 bases; junction bases outside the gene matches: 5. This CDR3 contains 13 residues.

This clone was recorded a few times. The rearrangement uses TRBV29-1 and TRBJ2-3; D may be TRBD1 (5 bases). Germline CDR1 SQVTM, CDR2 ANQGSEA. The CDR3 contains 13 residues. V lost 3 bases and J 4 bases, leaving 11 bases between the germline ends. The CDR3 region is CSVEGRVSDTQYF. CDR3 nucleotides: TGCAGCGTTGAGGGGCGAGTTTCAGATACGCAGTATTTT.

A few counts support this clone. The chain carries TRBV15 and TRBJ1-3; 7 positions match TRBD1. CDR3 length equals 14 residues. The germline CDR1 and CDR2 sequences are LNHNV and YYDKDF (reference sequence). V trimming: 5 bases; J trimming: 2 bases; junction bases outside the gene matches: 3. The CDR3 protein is CATSYRGPGNTIYF. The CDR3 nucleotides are TGTGCCACCAGCTACAGGGGCCCTGGAAACACCATATATTTT. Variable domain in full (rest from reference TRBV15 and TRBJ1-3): DAMVIQNPRYQVTQFGKPVTLSCSQTLNHNVMYWYQQKSSQAPKLLFHYYDKDFNNEADTPDNFQSRRPNTSFCFLDIRSPGLGDTAMYLCATSYRGPGNTIYFGEGSWLTVV.

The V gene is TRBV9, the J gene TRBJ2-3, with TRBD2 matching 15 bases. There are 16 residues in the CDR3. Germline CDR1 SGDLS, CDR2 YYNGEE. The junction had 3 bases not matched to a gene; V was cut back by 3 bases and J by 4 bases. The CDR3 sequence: CASSARTSGGADTQYF. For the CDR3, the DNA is TGTGCCAGCAGCGCCCGGACTAGCGGGGGGGCAGATACGCAGTATTTT.

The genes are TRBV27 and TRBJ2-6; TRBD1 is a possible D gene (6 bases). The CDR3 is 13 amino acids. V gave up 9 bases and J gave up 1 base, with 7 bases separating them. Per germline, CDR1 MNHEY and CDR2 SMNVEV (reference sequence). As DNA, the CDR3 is TGTGCCAGTACAGGGTCTGGGGCCAACGTCCTGACTTTC. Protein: CASTGSGANVLTF.

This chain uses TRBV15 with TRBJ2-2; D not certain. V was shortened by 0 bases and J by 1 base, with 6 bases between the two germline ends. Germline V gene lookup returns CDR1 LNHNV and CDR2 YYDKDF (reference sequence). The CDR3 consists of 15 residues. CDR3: CATSREGENTGELFF. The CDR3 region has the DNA TGTGCCACCAGCAGAGAGGGTGAGAACACCGGGGAGCTGTTTTTT. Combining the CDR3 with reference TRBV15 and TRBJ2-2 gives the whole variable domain DAMVIQNPRYQVTQFGKPVTLSCSQTLNHNVMYWYQQKSSQAPKLLFHYYDKDFNNEADTPDNFQSRRPNTSFCFLDIRSPGLGDTAMYLCATSREGENTGELFFGEGSRLTVL.

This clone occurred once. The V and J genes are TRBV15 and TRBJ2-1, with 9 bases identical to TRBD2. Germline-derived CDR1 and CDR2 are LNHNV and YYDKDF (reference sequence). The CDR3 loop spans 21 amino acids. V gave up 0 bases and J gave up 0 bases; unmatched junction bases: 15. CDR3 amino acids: CATSRDPLGAGGQSSYNEQFF. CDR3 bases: TGTGCCACCAGCAGAGATCCCCTTGGAGCGGGGGGCCAAAGCTCCTACAATGAGCAGTTCTTC.

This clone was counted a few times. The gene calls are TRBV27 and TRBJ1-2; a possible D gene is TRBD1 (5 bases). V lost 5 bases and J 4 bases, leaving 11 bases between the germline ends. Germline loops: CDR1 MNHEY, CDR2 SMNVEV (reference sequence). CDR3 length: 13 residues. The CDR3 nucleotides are TGTGCCAGCAGTGGCCCAGGGCCCTATGGCTACACCTTC. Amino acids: CASSGPGPYGYTF.

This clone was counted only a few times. CDR3 in amino acids: CASSYRGRTEAFF. The CDR3, as DNA: TGTGCCAGCAGTTACAGGGGTCGGACTGAAGCTTTCTTT. The rearrangement uses TRBV6-5 and TRBJ1-1, with a possible D match to TRBD1 (5 bases). Trimming removed 2 bases from V and 5 bases from J, with 9 bases in between. This CDR3 comprises 13 residues. Germline assignment: CDR1 MNHEY and CDR2 SVGAGI.

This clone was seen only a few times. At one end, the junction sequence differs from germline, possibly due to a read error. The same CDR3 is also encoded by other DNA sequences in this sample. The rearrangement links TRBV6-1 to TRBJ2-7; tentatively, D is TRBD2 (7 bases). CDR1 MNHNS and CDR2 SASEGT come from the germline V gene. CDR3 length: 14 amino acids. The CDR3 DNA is TGTGCCAGCAGCGAAGCCCAGGGAGGGGGCGAGCAGTACTTC. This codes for CASSEAQGGGEQYF.

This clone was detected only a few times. The CDR3, as DNA: TGCGCCAGCAGCCGACAGGGATTGGAGACCCAGTACTTC. Residues: CASSRQGLETQYF. This rearrangement joins TRBV4-1 to TRBJ2-5, with 7 bases fitting TRBD1. V lost 4 bases to trimming and J lost 5 bases; unmatched junction nucleotides: 4. CDR3 size: 13 residues. The V gene's germline CDR1 is MGHRA and CDR2 YSYEKL.

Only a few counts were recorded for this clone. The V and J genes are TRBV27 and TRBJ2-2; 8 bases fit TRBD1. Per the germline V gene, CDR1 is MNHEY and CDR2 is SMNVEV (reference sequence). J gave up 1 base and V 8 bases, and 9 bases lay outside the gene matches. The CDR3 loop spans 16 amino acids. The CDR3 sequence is CASLELGTGNTGELFF. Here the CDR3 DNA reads TGTGCCAGCCTAGAATTAGGGACAGGGAACACCGGGGAGCTGTTTTTT.

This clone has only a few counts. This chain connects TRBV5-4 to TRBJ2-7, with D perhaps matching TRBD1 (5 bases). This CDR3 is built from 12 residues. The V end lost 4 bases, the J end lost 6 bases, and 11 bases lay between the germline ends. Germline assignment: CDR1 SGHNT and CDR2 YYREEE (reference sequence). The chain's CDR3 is CASSIPGFEQYF. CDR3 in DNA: TGTGCCAGCAGCATCCCAGGGTTCGAGCAGTACTTC.